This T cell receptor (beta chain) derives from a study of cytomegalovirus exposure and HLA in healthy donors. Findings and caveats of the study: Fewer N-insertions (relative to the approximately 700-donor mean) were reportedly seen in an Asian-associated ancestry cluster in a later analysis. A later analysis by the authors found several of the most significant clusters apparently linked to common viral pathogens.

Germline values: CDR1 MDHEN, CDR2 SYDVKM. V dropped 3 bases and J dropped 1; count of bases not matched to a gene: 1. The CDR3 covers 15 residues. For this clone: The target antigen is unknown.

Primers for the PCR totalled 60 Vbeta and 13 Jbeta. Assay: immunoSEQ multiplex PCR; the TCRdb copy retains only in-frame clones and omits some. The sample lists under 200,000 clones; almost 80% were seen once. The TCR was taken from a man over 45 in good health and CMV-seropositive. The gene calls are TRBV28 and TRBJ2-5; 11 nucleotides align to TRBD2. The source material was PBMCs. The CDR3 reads CASSLLAGGQETQYF. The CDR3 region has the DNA TGTGCCAGCAGTTTGCTAGCGGGGGGCCAAGAGACCCAGTACTTC.